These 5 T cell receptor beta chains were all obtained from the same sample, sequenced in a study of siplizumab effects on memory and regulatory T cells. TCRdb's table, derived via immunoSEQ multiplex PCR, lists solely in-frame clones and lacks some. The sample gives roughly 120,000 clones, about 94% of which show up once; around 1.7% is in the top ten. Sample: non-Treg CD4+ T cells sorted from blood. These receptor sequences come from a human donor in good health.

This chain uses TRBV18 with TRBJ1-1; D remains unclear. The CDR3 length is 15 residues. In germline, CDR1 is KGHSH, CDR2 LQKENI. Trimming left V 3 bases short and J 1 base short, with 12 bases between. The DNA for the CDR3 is TGTGCCAGCTCACCTTTAAATGGGAAGAACACTGAAGCTTTCTTT. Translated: CASSPLNGKNTEAFF.

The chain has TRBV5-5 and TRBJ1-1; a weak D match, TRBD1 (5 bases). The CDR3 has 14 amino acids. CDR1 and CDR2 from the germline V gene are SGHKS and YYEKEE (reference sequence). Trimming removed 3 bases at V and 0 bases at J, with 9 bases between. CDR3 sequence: CASSSRELNTEAFF. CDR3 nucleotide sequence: TGTGCCAGCAGCTCCAGGGAATTGAACACTGAAGCTTTCTTT.

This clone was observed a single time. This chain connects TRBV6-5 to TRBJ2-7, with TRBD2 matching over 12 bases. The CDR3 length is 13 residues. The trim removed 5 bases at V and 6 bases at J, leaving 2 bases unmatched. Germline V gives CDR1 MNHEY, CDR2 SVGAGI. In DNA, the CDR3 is TGTGCCAGCAGTCCTAGCGGGAGGGGCGAGCAGTACTTC. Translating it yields CASSPSGRGEQYF.

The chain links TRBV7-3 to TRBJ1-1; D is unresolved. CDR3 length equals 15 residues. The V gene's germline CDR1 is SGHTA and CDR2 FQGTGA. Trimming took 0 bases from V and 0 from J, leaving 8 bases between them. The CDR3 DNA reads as TGTGCCAGCAGCTTAACCGCGCTAATGAACACTGAAGCTTTCTTT. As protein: CASSLTALMNTEAFF. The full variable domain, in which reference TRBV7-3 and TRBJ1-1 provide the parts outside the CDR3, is GAGVSQTPSNKVTEKGKYVELRCDPISGHTALYWYRQSLGQGPEFLIYFQGTGAADDSGLPNDRFFAVRPEGSVSTLKIQRTERGDSAVYLCASSLTALMNTEAFFGQGTRLTVV.

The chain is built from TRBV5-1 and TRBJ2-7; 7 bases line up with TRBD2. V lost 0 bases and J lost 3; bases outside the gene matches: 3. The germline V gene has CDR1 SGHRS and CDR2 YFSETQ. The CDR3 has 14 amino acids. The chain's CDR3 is CASSLVTGGYEQYF. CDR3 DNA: TGCGCCAGCAGCTTGGTTACGGGGGGCTACGAGCAGTACTTC.